Listed below are T cell receptor beta chains from one sample, sequenced in a study of blood T cell repertoires in COVID-19. Repertoires were generated with immunoSEQ multiplex PCR, while TCRdb's copy carries only in-frame clones and drops some. Among 40,000 to 45,000 clones listed, 90% were seen once. The sequenced sample consisted of peripheral blood. All receptors come from a human donor in a cohort sampled during active COVID-19. CDR3s include the opening cysteine and the closing phenylalanine or tryptophan. The D gene is left open where the match is weak. Where a row states a size, it is once, few, many or the class of an expanded clone; other rows omit it.

clone_size: medium-sized
j_call: TRBJ2-2
d_call: -
v_call: TRBV6-4
cdr3_nt: TGTGCCAGCAGTGACGGGGAGGCCGGGGAGCTGTTTTTT
cdr3_aa: CASSDGEAGELFF

clone_size: -
j_call: TRBJ2-7
d_call: TRBD1
v_call: TRBV28
cdr3_nt: TGTGCCAGCAGTTCCCCTGGGACAGGGAACTACGAGCAGTACTTC
cdr3_aa: CASSSPGTGNYEQYF

clone_size: -
j_call: TRBJ2-7
d_call: TRBD1
v_call: TRBV7-9
cdr3_nt: TGTGCCAGCAGCCGTCGACAGGGGTGGAACGAGCAGTACTTC
cdr3_aa: CASSRRQGWNEQYF

clone_size: -
j_call: TRBJ2-7
d_call: TRBD1
v_call: TRBV28
cdr3_nt: TGTGCCAGCTCTCTTAGGGACAGGTATTCCTACGAGCAGTACTTC
cdr3_aa: CASSLRDRYSYEQYF

clone_size: -
j_call: TRBJ1-2
d_call: -
v_call: TRBV7-2
cdr3_nt: TGTGCCAGCAGCCAGTCTAGAGCTAACTATGGCTACACCTTC
cdr3_aa: CASSQSRANYGYTF

clone_size: -
j_call: TRBJ2-3
d_call: TRBD1
v_call: TRBV5-1
cdr3_nt: TGCGCCAGCAGCCAAGGACAGGGGGTCACAGATACGCAGTATTTT
cdr3_aa: CASSQGQGVTDTQYF

clone_size: -
j_call: TRBJ2-1
d_call: TRBD2
v_call: TRBV7-2
cdr3_nt: TGTGCCAGCAGGAAGACCGGGACTAGCAATGAGCAGTTCTTC
cdr3_aa: CASRKTGTSNEQFF

clone_size: -
j_call: TRBJ2-4
d_call: TRBD2
v_call: TRBV3-1/TRBV3-2
cdr3_nt: TGTGCCAGCAGCCAAGAAGCGGGACCCCCTTCACGGCCCATTCAGTACTTC
cdr3_aa: CASSQEAGPPSRPIQYF

clone_size: once
j_call: TRBJ1-1
d_call: TRBD1
v_call: TRBV11-2
cdr3_nt: TGTGCCAGCAGCCCCGACAGGGACACTGAAGCTTTCTTT
cdr3_aa: CASSPDRDTEAFF

clone_size: -
j_call: TRBJ1-1
d_call: TRBD1
v_call: TRBV29-1
cdr3_nt: TGCAGTACCCCGGGACAGGGGGCCCGGACTGAAGCTTTCTTT
cdr3_aa: CSTPGQGARTEAFF

clone_size: -
j_call: TRBJ1-5
d_call: TRBD1
v_call: TRBV19
cdr3_nt: TGTGCCAGTAGTAACCAGGGGGCTTATCAGCCCCAGCATTTT
cdr3_aa: CASSNQGAYQPQHF

clone_size: -
j_call: TRBJ1-3
d_call: -
v_call: TRBV2
cdr3_nt: TGTGCCAGCAGGAGGCAGGGATCTGGAAACACCATATATTTT
cdr3_aa: CASRRQGSGNTIYF

clone_size: -
j_call: TRBJ2-1
d_call: TRBD2
v_call: TRBV5-1
cdr3_nt: TGCGCCAGCAGCTCGACCGGGACTAGCGGGAACCCGAATGAGCAGTTCTTC
cdr3_aa: CASSSTGTSGNPNEQFF

clone_size: -
j_call: TRBJ1-5
d_call: -
v_call: TRBV2
cdr3_nt: TGTGCCAGCAGTGAATTTACGCCCTCGGTGGCCCAGCATTTT
cdr3_aa: CASSEFTPSVAQHF

clone_size: once
j_call: TRBJ2-3
d_call: -
v_call: TRBV29-1
cdr3_nt: TGCAGCGACGCGGAGGGAGTAGGAGATACGCAGTATTTT
cdr3_aa: CSDAEGVGDTQYF

clone_size: -
j_call: TRBJ2-1
d_call: -
v_call: TRBV3-1/TRBV3-2
cdr3_nt: TGTGCCAGCAGCCAAGAAGCGTACAATGAGCAGTTCTTC
cdr3_aa: CASSQEAYNEQFF

clone_size: few
j_call: TRBJ1-1
d_call: -
v_call: TRBV7-9
cdr3_nt: TGTGCCAGCAGCTTCGGGCTGGCGAGGGACACTGAAGCTTTCTTT
cdr3_aa: CASSFGLARDTEAFF

clone_size: few
j_call: TRBJ2-7
d_call: TRBD1
v_call: TRBV6-5
cdr3_nt: TGTGCCAGCAGTTACTCGGGACAGGGGTCCTACGAGCAGTACTTC
cdr3_aa: CASSYSGQGSYEQYF

clone_size: -
j_call: TRBJ1-1
d_call: -
v_call: TRBV6-5
cdr3_nt: TGTGCCAGCAGTTTGGGACACAGCACTGAAGCTTTCTTT
cdr3_aa: CASSLGHSTEAFF

clone_size: -
j_call: TRBJ1-2
d_call: -
v_call: TRBV19
cdr3_nt: TGTGCCAGTAGAGATCTTCTCAGGGGCACGTTTTCTCATGGCTACACCTTC
cdr3_aa: CASRDLLRGTFSHGYTF

clone_size: -
j_call: TRBJ2-4
d_call: -
v_call: TRBV5-1
cdr3_nt: TGCGCCAGCAGCTTCGAGGGATCAAGGTTAGACATTCAGTACTTC
cdr3_aa: CASSFEGSRLDIQYF

clone_size: -
j_call: TRBJ1-1
d_call: TRBD1
v_call: TRBV15
cdr3_nt: TGTGCCACCAGCAGAGAGGTGGGAACAGGGGGACTGAACACTGAAGCTTTCTTT
cdr3_aa: CATSREVGTGGLNTEAFF

clone_size: -
j_call: TRBJ1-2
d_call: -
v_call: TRBV5-4
cdr3_nt: TGTGCCAGCAGCTTGGCAGGCCCCCAATATGGCTACACCTTC
cdr3_aa: CASSLAGPQYGYTF

clone_size: -
j_call: TRBJ1-5
d_call: -
v_call: TRBV6-5
cdr3_nt: TGTGCCAGCTACGAGTATGACGGACACAATCAGCCCCAGCATTTT
cdr3_aa: CASYEYDGHNQPQHF

clone_size: -
j_call: TRBJ1-4
d_call: -
v_call: TRBV5-1
cdr3_nt: TGCGCCAGCAGCCCAGACAGTTGGATTAATGAAAAACTGTTTTTT
cdr3_aa: CASSPDSWINEKLFF

clone_size: -
j_call: TRBJ2-3
d_call: TRBD2
v_call: TRBV12-5
cdr3_nt: TGTGCTAGTGGTTCGCGACCTAGCGGACGCCACACAGATACGCAGTATTTT
cdr3_aa: CASGSRPSGRHTDTQYF

clone_size: -
j_call: TRBJ1-5
d_call: -
v_call: TRBV7-2
cdr3_nt: TGTGCCAGCAGCTTAAGTGGGGTAGAGGGCACCCAGCCCCAGCATTTT
cdr3_aa: CASSLSGVEGTQPQHF

clone_size: -
j_call: TRBJ2-1
d_call: TRBD1
v_call: TRBV5-1
cdr3_nt: TGCGCCAGCAGCTTGCGGACAGGGTCCTACAATGAGCAGTTCTTC
cdr3_aa: CASSLRTGSYNEQFF

clone_size: -
j_call: TRBJ1-4
d_call: TRBD1
v_call: TRBV27
cdr3_nt: TGTGCCAGCAGTCTCGGACAGGGCGAAAAACTGTTTTTT
cdr3_aa: CASSLGQGEKLFF

clone_size: -
j_call: TRBJ2-7
d_call: -
v_call: TRBV27
cdr3_nt: TGTGCCAGCAGTTCCGACACCCTTGGTAGAGAGCAGTACTTC
cdr3_aa: CASSSDTLGREQYF

clone_size: -
j_call: TRBJ2-7
d_call: TRBD1
v_call: TRBV19
cdr3_nt: TGTGCCAGCGCCCCAGGCAGGGGGTATTATTACGAGCAGTACTTC
cdr3_aa: CASAPGRGYYYEQYF

clone_size: -
j_call: TRBJ2-7
d_call: TRBD2
v_call: TRBV13
cdr3_nt: TGTGCCAGCAGCTACCTAGCGGGGGGATACTACGAGCAGTACTTC
cdr3_aa: CASSYLAGGYYEQYF

clone_size: -
j_call: TRBJ2-1
d_call: -
v_call: TRBV6-6
cdr3_nt: TGTGCCAGCAGCACAGCTAACTCCTACAATGAGCAGTTCTTC
cdr3_aa: CASSTANSYNEQFF

clone_size: -
j_call: TRBJ1-4
d_call: TRBD1
v_call: TRBV18
cdr3_nt: TGTGCCAGCTCACCGGGACAGGGGGATGCAACTAATGAAAAACTGTTTTTT
cdr3_aa: CASSPGQGDATNEKLFF

clone_size: -
j_call: TRBJ2-3
d_call: -
v_call: TRBV18
cdr3_nt: TGTGCCAGCTCACCCCGAGACAGCAGGGTGATAACTAGCACAGATACGCAGTATTTT
cdr3_aa: CASSPRDSRVITSTDTQYF

clone_size: once
j_call: TRBJ1-4
d_call: TRBD1
v_call: TRBV27
cdr3_nt: TGTGCCAGCGGCCGGGACAGGCTAGCCACTAATGAAAAACTGTTTTTT
cdr3_aa: CASGRDRLATNEKLFF

clone_size: -
j_call: TRBJ2-1
d_call: TRBD2
v_call: TRBV11-3
cdr3_nt: TGTGCCAGCAGCGGAAAAGCGGGACATGAGCAGTTCTTC
cdr3_aa: CASSGKAGHEQFF

clone_size: -
j_call: TRBJ1-2
d_call: TRBD1
v_call: TRBV5-1
cdr3_nt: TGCGCCAGCAGCTTGGTGCAGGGGGTCTATGGCTACACCTTC
cdr3_aa: CASSLVQGVYGYTF

clone_size: -
j_call: TRBJ1-2
d_call: -
v_call: TRBV27
cdr3_nt: TGTGCCAGCAGTTTAGGGATCCCAGGGTTCTATGGCTACACCTTC
cdr3_aa: CASSLGIPGFYGYTF

clone_size: -
j_call: TRBJ1-3
d_call: -
v_call: TRBV3-1/TRBV3-2
cdr3_nt: TGTGCCAGCAGCCAAGATCAAAGGGGACAAGGACCCATCTACACTGGAAACACCATATATTTT
cdr3_aa: CASSQDQRGQGPIYTGNTIYF

clone_size: -
j_call: TRBJ2-3
d_call: TRBD2
v_call: TRBV29-1
cdr3_nt: TGCAGCGTTGAAGGTGGGACTAGCGGAGATACGCAGTATTTT
cdr3_aa: CSVEGGTSGDTQYF

clone_size: -
j_call: TRBJ1-2
d_call: TRBD1
v_call: TRBV6-1
cdr3_nt: TGTGCCAGCAGTGACGCTAATAAACCACAGGGGTTTGGCTATGGCTACACCTTC
cdr3_aa: CASSDANKPQGFGYGYTF

clone_size: -
j_call: TRBJ2-5
d_call: TRBD2
v_call: TRBV5-4
cdr3_nt: TGTGCCAGCAGCCCCTTGCAAGGGACTAGCGAGCAGCAAGAGACCCAGTACTTC
cdr3_aa: CASSPLQGTSEQQETQYF

clone_size: -
j_call: TRBJ2-7
d_call: -
v_call: TRBV4-1
cdr3_nt: TGCGCCAGCAGCCAAGAAAAGGGGTTTCGCCTTTCCTACGAGCAGTACTTC
cdr3_aa: CASSQEKGFRLSYEQYF

clone_size: -
j_call: TRBJ1-4
d_call: -
v_call: TRBV2
cdr3_nt: TGTGCCAGCAGAAACAGGGCTCTGACTAATGAAAAACTGTTTTTT
cdr3_aa: CASRNRALTNEKLFF

clone_size: -
j_call: TRBJ2-1
d_call: TRBD2
v_call: TRBV7-3
cdr3_nt: TGTGCCAGCAGCTTAGGAACGGGACTAGCGGGCCTGAGCTCCTACAATGAGCAGTTCTTC
cdr3_aa: CASSLGTGLAGLSSYNEQFF

clone_size: -
j_call: TRBJ1-3
d_call: -
v_call: TRBV6-5
cdr3_nt: TGTGCCAGCAAGGAGGGACTTGGAAACACCATATATTTT
cdr3_aa: CASKEGLGNTIYF

clone_size: -
j_call: TRBJ2-3
d_call: TRBD1
v_call: TRBV9
cdr3_nt: TGTGCCAGCACAGAGTCAGGGGGTTTTGGAGATACGCAGTATTTT
cdr3_aa: CASTESGGFGDTQYF

clone_size: medium-sized
j_call: TRBJ2-7
d_call: TRBD2
v_call: TRBV27
cdr3_nt: TGTGCCAGCAGTTTAGGGACTAGCGGATACGAGCAGTACTTC
cdr3_aa: CASSLGTSGYEQYF

clone_size: -
j_call: TRBJ2-1
d_call: -
v_call: TRBV4-3
cdr3_nt: TGCGCCAGCAGCCAAGTTGCGCGGAACAATGAGCAGTTCTTC
cdr3_aa: CASSQVARNNEQFF

clone_size: -
j_call: TRBJ2-1
d_call: -
v_call: TRBV27
cdr3_nt: TGTGCCAGCAAATTCACTAGTTATTTCGATGAGCAGTTCTTC
cdr3_aa: CASKFTSYFDEQFF

clone_size: -
j_call: TRBJ2-5
d_call: TRBD1
v_call: TRBV5-6
cdr3_nt: TGTGCCAGCAGCTTTGGGCAGGGGGAAGAGACCCAGTACTTC
cdr3_aa: CASSFGQGEETQYF

clone_size: once
j_call: TRBJ2-7
d_call: -
v_call: TRBV6-4
cdr3_nt: TGTGCCAGGAGAAGTGGGTCAGGGCTTTTAATAGAGCAGTACTTC
cdr3_aa: CARRSGSGLLIEQYF